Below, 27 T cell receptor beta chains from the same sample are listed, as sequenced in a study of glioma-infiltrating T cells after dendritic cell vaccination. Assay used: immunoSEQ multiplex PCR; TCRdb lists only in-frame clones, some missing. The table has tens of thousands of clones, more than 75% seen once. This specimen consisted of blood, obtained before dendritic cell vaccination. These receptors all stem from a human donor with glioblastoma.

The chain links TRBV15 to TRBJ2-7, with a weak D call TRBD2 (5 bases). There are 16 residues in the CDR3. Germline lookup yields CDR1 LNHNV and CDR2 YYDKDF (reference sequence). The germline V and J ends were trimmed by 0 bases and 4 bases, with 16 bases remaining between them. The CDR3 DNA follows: TGTGCCACCAGCAGAGATCCGGAAAGGACTTCATACGAGCAGTACTTC. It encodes CATSRDPERTSYEQYF.

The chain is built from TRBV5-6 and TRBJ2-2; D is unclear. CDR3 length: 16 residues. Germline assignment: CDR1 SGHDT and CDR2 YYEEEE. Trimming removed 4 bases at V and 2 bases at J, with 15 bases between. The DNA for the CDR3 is TGTGCCAGCAGCGCCCCCGACTGGTATAACACCGGGGAGCTGTTTTTT. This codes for CASSAPDWYNTGELFF. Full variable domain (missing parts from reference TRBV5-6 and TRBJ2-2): DAGVTQSPTHLIKTRGQQVTLRCSPKSGHDTVSWYQQALGQGPQFIFQYYEEEERQRGNFPDRFSGHQFPNYSSELNVNALLLGDSALYLCASSAPDWYNTGELFFGEGSRLTVL.

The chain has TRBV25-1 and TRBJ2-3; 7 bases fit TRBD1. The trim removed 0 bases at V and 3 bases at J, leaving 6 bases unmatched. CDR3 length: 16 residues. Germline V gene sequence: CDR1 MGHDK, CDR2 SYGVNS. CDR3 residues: CASSEYRGGRTDTQYF. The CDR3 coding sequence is TGTGCCAGCAGTGAATATAGAGGGGGCCGGACAGATACGCAGTATTTT.

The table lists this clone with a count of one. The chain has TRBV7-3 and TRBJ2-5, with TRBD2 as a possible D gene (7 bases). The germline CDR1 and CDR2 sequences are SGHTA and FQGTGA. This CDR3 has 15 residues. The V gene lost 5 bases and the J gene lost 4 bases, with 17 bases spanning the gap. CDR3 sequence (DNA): TGTGCCAGCAGCCCCCGGAGGGGGGGGACAGAGACCCAGTACTTC. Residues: CASSPRRGGTETQYF.

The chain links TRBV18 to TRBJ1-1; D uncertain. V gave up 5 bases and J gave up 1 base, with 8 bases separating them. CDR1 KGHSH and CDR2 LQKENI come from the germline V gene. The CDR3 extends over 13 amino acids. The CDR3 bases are TGTGCCAGCTCAAAAGCCTGGAACACTGAAGCTTTCTTT. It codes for CASSKAWNTEAFF.

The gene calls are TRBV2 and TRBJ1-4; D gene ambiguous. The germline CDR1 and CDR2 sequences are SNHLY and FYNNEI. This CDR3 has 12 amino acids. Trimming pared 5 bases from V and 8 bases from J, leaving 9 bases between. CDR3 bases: TGTGCCAGCAGTCGAGGGCACGAAAAACTGTTTTTT. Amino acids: CASSRGHEKLFF.

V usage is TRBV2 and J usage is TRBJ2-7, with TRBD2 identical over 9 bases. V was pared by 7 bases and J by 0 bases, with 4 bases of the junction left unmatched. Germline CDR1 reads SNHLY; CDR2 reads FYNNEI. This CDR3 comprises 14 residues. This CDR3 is CASTEREDSYEQYF. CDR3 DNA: TGTGCCAGCACCGAGCGGGAGGACTCCTACGAGCAGTACTTC.

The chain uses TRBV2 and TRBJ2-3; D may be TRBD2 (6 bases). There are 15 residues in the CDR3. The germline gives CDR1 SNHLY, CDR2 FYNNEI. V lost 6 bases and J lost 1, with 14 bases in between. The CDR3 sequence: CASRAGTRRTDTQYF. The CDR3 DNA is TGTGCCAGCAGGGCCGGGACTCGTCGCACAGATACGCAGTATTTT. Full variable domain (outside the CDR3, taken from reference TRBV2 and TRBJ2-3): EPEVTQTPSHQVTQMGQEVILRCVPISNHLYFYWYRQILGQKVEFLVSFYNNEISEKSEIFDDQFSVERPDGSNFTLKIRSTKLEDSAMYFCASRAGTRRTDTQYFGPGTRLTVL.

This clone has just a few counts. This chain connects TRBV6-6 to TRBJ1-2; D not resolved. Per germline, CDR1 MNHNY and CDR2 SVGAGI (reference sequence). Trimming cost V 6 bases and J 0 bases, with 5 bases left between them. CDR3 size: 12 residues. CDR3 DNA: TGTGCCAGCAGACAACCTAACTATGGCTACACCTTC. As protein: CASRQPNYGYTF.

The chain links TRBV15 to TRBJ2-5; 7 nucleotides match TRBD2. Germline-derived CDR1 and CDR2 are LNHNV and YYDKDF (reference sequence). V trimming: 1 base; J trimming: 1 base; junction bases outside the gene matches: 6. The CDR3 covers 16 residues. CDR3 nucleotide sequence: TGTGCCACCAGCAGAGGCGACTCGGGGGGCCAAGAGACCCAGTACTTC. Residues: CATSRGDSGGQETQYF. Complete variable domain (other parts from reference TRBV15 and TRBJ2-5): DAMVIQNPRYQVTQFGKPVTLSCSQTLNHNVMYWYQQKSSQAPKLLFHYYDKDFNNEADTPDNFQSRRPNTSFCFLDIRSPGLGDTAMYLCATSRGDSGGQETQYFGPGTRLLVL.

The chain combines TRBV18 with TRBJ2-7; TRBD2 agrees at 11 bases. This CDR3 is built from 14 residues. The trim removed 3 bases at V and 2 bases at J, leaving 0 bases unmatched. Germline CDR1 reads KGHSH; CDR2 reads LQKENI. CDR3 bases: TGTGCCAGCTCACCTAGCGGGGGGGCCTACGAGCAGTACTTC. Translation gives CASSPSGGAYEQYF. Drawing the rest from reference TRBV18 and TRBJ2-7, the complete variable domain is NAGVMQNPRHLVRRRGQEARLRCSPMKGHSHVYWYRQLPEEGLKFMVYLQKENIIDESGMPKERFSAEFPKEGPSILRIQQVVRGDSAAYFCASSPSGGAYEQYFGPGTRLTVT.

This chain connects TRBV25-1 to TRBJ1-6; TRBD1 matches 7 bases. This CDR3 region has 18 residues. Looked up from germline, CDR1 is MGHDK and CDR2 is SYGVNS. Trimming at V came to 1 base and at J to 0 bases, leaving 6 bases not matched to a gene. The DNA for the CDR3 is TGTGCCAGCAGTGAATCCCTGACAGGGAACTCCTATAATTCACCCCTCCACTTT. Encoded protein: CASSESLTGNSYNSPLHF.

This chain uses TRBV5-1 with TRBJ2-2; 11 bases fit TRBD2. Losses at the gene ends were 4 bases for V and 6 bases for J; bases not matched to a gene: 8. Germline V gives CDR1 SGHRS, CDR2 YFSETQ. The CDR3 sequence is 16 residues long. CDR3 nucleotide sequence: TGCGCCAGCAGCCTTTTAGCGGGAGGGCCTGCCGGGGAGCTGTTTTTT. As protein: CASSLLAGGPAGELFF.

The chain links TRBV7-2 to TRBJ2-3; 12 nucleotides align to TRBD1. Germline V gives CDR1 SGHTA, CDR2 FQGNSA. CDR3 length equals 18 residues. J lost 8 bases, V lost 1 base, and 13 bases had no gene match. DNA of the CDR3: TGTGCCAGCAGCTTAGGGGATATGGGACAGGGGGCGCGGGGTACGCAGTATTTT. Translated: CASSLGDMGQGARGTQYF.

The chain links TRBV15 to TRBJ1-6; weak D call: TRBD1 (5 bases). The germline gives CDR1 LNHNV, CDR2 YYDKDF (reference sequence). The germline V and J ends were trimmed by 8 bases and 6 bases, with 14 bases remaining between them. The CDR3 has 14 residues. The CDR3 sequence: CATGRGISNSPLHF. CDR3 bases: TGTGCCACCGGCCGGGGGATCAGTAATTCACCCCTCCACTTT.

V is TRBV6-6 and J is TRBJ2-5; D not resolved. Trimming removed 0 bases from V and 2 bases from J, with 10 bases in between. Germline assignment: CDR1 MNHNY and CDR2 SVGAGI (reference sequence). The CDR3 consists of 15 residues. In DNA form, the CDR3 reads TGTGCCAGCAGTTACTCGAGAGCTATTCAAGAGACCCAGTACTTC. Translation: CASSYSRAIQETQYF.

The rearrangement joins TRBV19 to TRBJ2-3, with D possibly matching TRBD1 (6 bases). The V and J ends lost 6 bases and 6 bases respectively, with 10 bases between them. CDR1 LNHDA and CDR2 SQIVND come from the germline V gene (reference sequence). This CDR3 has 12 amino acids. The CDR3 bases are TGTGCCAGTAGCCGCAGGGGTGATACGCAGTATTTT. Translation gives CASSRRGDTQYF.

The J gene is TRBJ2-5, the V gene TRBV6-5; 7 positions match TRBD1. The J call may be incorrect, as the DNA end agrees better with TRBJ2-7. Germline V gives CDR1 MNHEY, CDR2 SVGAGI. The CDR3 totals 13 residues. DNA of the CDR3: TGTGCCAGCAGTCCGGGACAGCAGTACGAGCAGTACTTC. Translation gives CASSPGQQYEQYF.

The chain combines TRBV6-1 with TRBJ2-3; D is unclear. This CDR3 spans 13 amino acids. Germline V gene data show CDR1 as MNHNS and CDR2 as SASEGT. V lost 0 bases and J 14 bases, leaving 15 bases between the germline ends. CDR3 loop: CASSEAVPPQRYF. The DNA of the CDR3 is TGTGCCAGCAGTGAAGCGGTCCCCCCCCAGCGGTATTTT.

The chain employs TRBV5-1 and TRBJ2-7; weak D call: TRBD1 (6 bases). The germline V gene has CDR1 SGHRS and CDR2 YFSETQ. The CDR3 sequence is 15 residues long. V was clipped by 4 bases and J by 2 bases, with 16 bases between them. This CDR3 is CASSRRTGTTYEQYF. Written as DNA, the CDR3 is TGCGCCAGCAGCCGACGAACCGGGACAACCTACGAGCAGTACTTC.

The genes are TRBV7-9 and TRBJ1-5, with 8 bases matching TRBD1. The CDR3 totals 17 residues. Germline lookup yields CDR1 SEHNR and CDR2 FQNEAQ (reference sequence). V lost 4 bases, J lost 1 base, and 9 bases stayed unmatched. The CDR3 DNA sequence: TGTGCCAGCAGCTCGTACGGACAGGGCGGGAGCAATCAGCCCCAGCATTTT. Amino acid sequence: CASSSYGQGGSNQPQHF.

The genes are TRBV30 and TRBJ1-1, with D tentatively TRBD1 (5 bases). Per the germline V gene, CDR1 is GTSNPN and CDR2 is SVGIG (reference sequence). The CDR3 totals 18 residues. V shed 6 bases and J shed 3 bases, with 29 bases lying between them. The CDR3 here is CACAFATRAQFAYTEAFF. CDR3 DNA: TGTGCCTGTGCATTCGCCACCAGGGCCCAGTTTGCTTACACTGAAGCTTTCTTT.

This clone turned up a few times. This CDR3 is CASSYVGGLAYGYTF. For the CDR3, the DNA is TGTGCCAGCAGCTATGTGGGGGGGCTCGCCTATGGCTACACCTTC. The V call is TRBV7-2, the J call TRBJ1-2, with a weak D call TRBD1 (6 bases). CDR1 is SGHTA, CDR2 FQGNSA, per germline. The CDR3 spans 15 residues. Trimming took 4 bases from V and 4 from J, leaving 16 bases between them.

CDR3 nucleotides: TGTGCCAGCAGCCCCCGGGAGACCACAGATACGCAGTATTTT. Amino acid sequence: CASSPRETTDTQYF. The rearrangement links TRBV7-3 to TRBJ2-3; a possible D gene is TRBD2 (6 bases). There are 14 residues in the CDR3. From germline, CDR1 is SGHTA and CDR2 FQGTGA. Trimming cost V 5 bases and J 2 bases, with 11 bases left between them.

The CDR3 sequence is CASSIGQSYGYTF. CDR3 in DNA: TGTGCCAGCAGCATCGGACAGAGCTATGGCTACACCTTC. The rearrangement links TRBV5-4 to TRBJ1-2; possibly TRBD1 for D (6 bases). The CDR3 runs to 13 residues. V was clipped by 4 bases and J by 4 bases, with 11 bases between them. Germline CDR1 SGHNT, CDR2 YYREEE (reference sequence).

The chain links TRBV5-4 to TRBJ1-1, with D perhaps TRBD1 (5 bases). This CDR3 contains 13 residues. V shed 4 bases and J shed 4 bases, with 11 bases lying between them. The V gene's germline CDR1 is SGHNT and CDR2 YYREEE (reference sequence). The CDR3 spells CASSRARVTEAFF. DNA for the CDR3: TGTGCCAGCAGCCGAGCCAGGGTCACTGAAGCTTTCTTT.

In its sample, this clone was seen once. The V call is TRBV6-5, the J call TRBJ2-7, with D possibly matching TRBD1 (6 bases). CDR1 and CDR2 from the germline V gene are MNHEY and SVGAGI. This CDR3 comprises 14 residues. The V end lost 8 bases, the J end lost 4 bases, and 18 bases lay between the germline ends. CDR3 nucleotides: TGTGCCAGCCGCCAACCGGGACAAAATTACGAGCAGTACTTC. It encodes CASRQPGQNYEQYF.